The 10 T cell receptor beta chains below all came from one sample that was sequenced in a study of cytotoxic CD8 clonotypes in ibrutinib-treated CLL. Clones were sequenced by immunoSEQ multiplex PCR, and TCRdb holds only the in-frame ones, with some missing. The table lists 53,000 or so clones, 54% of them singletons, with 20% to 30% in the top ten. Source: PBMCs, taken at disease progression, from a patient treated with ibrutinib. All receptors derive from a human donor with chronic lymphocytic leukemia.

CDR3 loop: CASRSPRGTKSGANVLTF. The CDR3 bases are TGCGCCAGCAGATCACCCAGGGGAACCAAGTCTGGGGCCAACGTCCTGACTTTC. The J gene is TRBJ2-6, the V gene TRBV23-1, with D tentatively TRBD1 (6 bases). TRBV23-1 is identified as an open reading frame with a role that is uncertain. The CDR3 runs to 18 residues. V shed 6 bases and J shed 1 base, with 19 bases lying between them.

This clone was counted a few times. The genes are TRBV19 and TRBJ2-3; D is unresolved. Per the germline V gene, CDR1 is LNHDA and CDR2 is SQIVND (reference sequence). V was shortened by 2 bases and J by 5 bases, with 8 bases between the two germline ends. The CDR3 is 13 amino acids. CDR3 nucleotide sequence: TGTGCCAGTAGTATACGTCGGGTAGATACGCAGTATTTT. It is translated as CASSIRRVDTQYF.

By proportion, this clone is large (0.1 to 1%). As DNA, the CDR3 is TGTGCCAGTTGGACTAGCGGGGTAAATGAGCAGTTCTTC. Its protein product is CASWTSGVNEQFF. The chain has TRBV19 and TRBJ2-1; TRBD2 agrees at 12 bases. The germline gives CDR1 LNHDA, CDR2 SQIVND (reference sequence). The CDR3 has 13 residues. The ends lost 8 bases at V and 7 bases at J; junction bases unmatched: 3.

The chain combines TRBV7-6 with TRBJ2-3; 8 bases are a match to TRBD2. Germline values: CDR1 SGHVS, CDR2 FNYEAQ. This CDR3 has 18 amino acids. Trimming at V came to 3 bases and at J to 0 bases, leaving 11 bases not matched to a gene. CDR3 DNA sequence: TGTGCCAGCAGCTTGGGGGCGGGAGGCCCTACTAGCACAGATACGCAGTATTTT. It yields the protein CASSLGAGGPTSTDTQYF.

Here the CDR3 reads CASSLSSFKTDTQYF. In DNA, the CDR3 is TGCGCCAGCAGCTTGTCTAGCTTCAAGACAGATACGCAGTATTTT. The chain recombines TRBV5-1 with TRBJ2-3; D possibly corresponds to TRBD2 (5 bases). V dropped 1 base and J dropped 3 bases, with 12 bases sitting between them. Germline lookup yields CDR1 SGHRS and CDR2 YFSETQ. CDR3 size: 15 residues.

This clone was seen more than once but under ten times. This chain links TRBV10-3 with TRBJ2-7; D is tentatively TRBD1 or TRBD2 (5 bases each). Germline V CDR1 and CDR2: ENHRY, SYGVKD. The CDR3 runs 14 residues. V lost 6 bases to trimming and J lost 7 bases, with 19 bases between them. CDR3 DNA sequence: TGTGCCATCAGCGCAAAGGGACCGTCTCGGGAGCAGTACTTC. This sequence encodes CAISAKGPSREQYF.

The rearrangement joins TRBV6-6 to TRBJ2-3, with TRBD2 identical over 8 bases. The CDR3 is 16 amino acids. The germline gives CDR1 MNHNY, CDR2 SVGAGI (reference sequence). V shed 6 bases and J 4 bases; nucleotides not matched to a gene: 12. Here the CDR3 reads CASRLGGTSLPDTQYF. CDR3 sequence (DNA): TGTGCCAGCAGACTGGGGGGGACTAGTTTGCCAGATACGCAGTATTTT.

This chain connects TRBV5-1 to TRBJ1-5; D is undetermined. Germline assignment: CDR1 SGHRS and CDR2 YFSETQ. V was clipped by 0 bases and J by 4 bases, with 11 bases between them. The CDR3 is 15 residues long. The CDR3 spells CASSLGDRGNQPQHF. DNA for the CDR3: TGCGCCAGCAGCTTGGGGGATCGGGGTAATCAGCCCCAGCATTTT.

This clone was recorded only once. The chain employs TRBV29-1 and TRBJ1-4; weak D call: TRBD1 (5 bases). There are 13 residues in the CDR3. The germline V gene encodes CDR1 SQVTM and CDR2 ANQGSEA. Between the trimmed V and J ends, which lost 4 bases and 8 bases, there was a span of 14 bases. Written as DNA, the CDR3 is TGCAGCGTTGCCCCCGTCGGGGGGGAAAAACTGTTTTTT. It translates to CSVAPVGGEKLFF.

The genes are TRBV11-2 and TRBJ2-7, with 8 bases fitting TRBD1. CDR3 length: 15 amino acids. Unmatched junction bases numbered 6, after V lost 0 bases and J lost 5 bases. The germline gives CDR1 SGHAT, CDR2 FQNNGV. Here the CDR3 reads CASSLDQGQGDEQYF. The CDR3 DNA reads as TGTGCCAGCAGCTTAGACCAAGGACAGGGTGACGAGCAGTACTTC. The variable domain in full, completed from reference TRBV11-2 and TRBJ2-7, reads EAGVAQSPRYKIIEKRQSVAFWCNPISGHATLYWYQQILGQGPKLLIQFQNNGVVDDSQLPKDRFSAERLKGVDSTLKIQPAKLEDSAVYLCASSLDQGQGDEQYFGPGTRLTVT.